The sequence of this T cell receptor beta chain was determined in a study of STAT5B mutations in CD4+ large granular lymphocyte leukemia. Produced via immunoSEQ multiplex PCR; TCRdb's table is partial and in-frame only. The sample yields around 34,000 clones, approximately 80% seen once. The CDR3 has 16 residues. Germline V gene lookup returns CDR1 SGHRS and CDR2 YFSETQ. Unmatched junction bases numbered 8, after V lost 9 bases and J lost 1 base. Sequenced input: CD4+ T cells from blood buffy coats. This receptor was obtained from a human donor in good health. This chain uses TRBV5-1 with TRBJ2-2; 11 bases agree with TRBD2. The CDR3 here is CANRRLAGQNTGELFF. The CDR3 DNA reads TGCGCCAACCGACGACTAGCGGGACAGAACACCGGGGAGCTGTTTTTT.